This is a list of T cell receptor beta chains from one sample in a study of CD4 T cells in relation to SARS-CoV-2 and coronaviruses. Method: immunoSEQ multiplex PCR; TCRdb's copy keeps in-frame clones and lacks some. The profile shows tens of thousands of clones, around 75% of them singletons. Their cognate antigens are unknown. The specimen sequenced was CD4+ T cells from PBMCs, cultured in vitro. These receptors all stem from a human donor in good health. CDR3s include the opening cysteine and the closing phenylalanine or tryptophan. The D gene is left open where the match is weak. Not all rows give a size; the values are once, few, many and, for expanded clones, a class.

D gene,clone size,J gene,V gene,CDR3 protein,CDR3 DNA
TRBD2,NA,TRBJ2-1,TRBV3-1/TRBV3-2,CASSQDGTSLSSYNEQFF,TGTGCCAGCAGCCAAGATGGGACTAGCCTAAGCTCCTACAATGAGCAGTTCTTC
NA,NA,TRBJ1-1,TRBV4-2,CASSQGDLTGLAEAFF,TGTGCCAGCAGCCAGGGGGATCTAACAGGGCTGGCTGAAGCTTTCTTT
TRBD1,NA,TRBJ2-7,TRBV28,CASRGRDRRPYEQYF,TGTGCCAGCAGGGGCCGGGACAGAAGACCCTACGAGCAGTACTTC
TRBD2,NA,TRBJ2-7,TRBV5-1,CASSLGGSEQYF,TGCGCCAGCAGCTTGGGCGGGAGCGAGCAGTACTTC
TRBD1,NA,TRBJ1-1,TRBV20-1,CSVWAGGAFF,TGCAGTGTATGGGCAGGGGGAGCTTTCTTT
TRBD1,once,TRBJ1-5,TRBV28,CASSSWTGVTYQPQHF,TGTGCCAGCAGTTCCTGGACAGGGGTAACGTATCAGCCCCAGCATTTT
NA,NA,TRBJ2-7,TRBV14,CASSLLVRGGGEQYF,TGTGCCAGCAGCCTCCTAGTTCGGGGAGGGGGCGAGCAGTACTTC
NA,NA,TRBJ1-5,TRBV18,CASSPGENQPQHF,TGTGCCAGCTCACCAGGAGAAAATCAGCCCCAGCATTTT
NA,medium-sized,TRBJ1-2,TRBV5-4,CASSLAPNVGAYGYTF,TGTGCCAGCAGCTTGGCACCCAACGTTGGGGCCTATGGCTACACCTTC
TRBD1,NA,TRBJ2-5,TRBV5-1,CASADRGLFETQYF,TGCGCCAGCGCCGACAGGGGCCTGTTCGAGACCCAGTACTTC
NA,NA,TRBJ2-5,TRBV7-3,CASSRSPGRETQYF,TGTGCCAGCAGCCGCTCACCCGGCAGGGAGACCCAGTACTTC
TRBD1,NA,TRBJ2-5,TRBV7-9,CASSLGGTGVWQGETQYF,TGTGCCAGCAGCTTAGGTGGGACAGGGGTTTGGCAAGGAGAGACCCAGTACTTC
NA,NA,TRBJ2-1,TRBV6-4,CASSYVQGTPYEQFF,TGTGCCAGCAGTTACGTTCAGGGGACACCTTATGAGCAGTTCTTC
TRBD1,NA,TRBJ1-2,TRBV7-3,CASSPIGTAYITYGYTF,TGTGCCAGCAGCCCCATCGGGACAGCCTATATTACCTATGGCTACACCTTC
TRBD1,NA,TRBJ1-2,TRBV24-1,CATRRTGVDGYTF,TGTGCCACCAGGAGGACAGGGGTGGATGGCTACACCTTC
TRBD1,few,TRBJ1-2,TRBV3-1/TRBV3-2,CASSLQGADGYTF,TGTGCCAGCAGTCTACAGGGGGCGGATGGCTACACCTTC
NA,NA,TRBJ1-3,TRBV30,CAWRPAAGNTIYF,TGTGCCTGGAGACCGGCTGCAGGAAACACCATATATTTT
NA,NA,TRBJ2-7,TRBV18,CASSPQDGGLSYF,TGTGCCAGCTCACCGCAGGACGGGGGATTAAGCTACTTC
NA,NA,TRBJ1-1,TRBV9,CASSVGKGPWNTEAFF,TGTGCCAGCAGCGTAGGTAAAGGACCGTGGAACACTGAAGCTTTCTTT
TRBD1,medium-sized,TRBJ1-5,TRBV18,CASSLGQGRQPQHF,TGTGCCAGCTCACTCGGACAGGGTCGGCAGCCCCAGCATTTT
NA,NA,TRBJ2-5,TRBV3-1/TRBV3-2,CASTPGGSQETQYF,TGTGCCAGCACCCCCGGGGGCTCCCAAGAGACCCAGTACTTC
NA,once,TRBJ1-4,TRBV29-1,CSVATGYPTNEKLFF,TGCAGCGTTGCTACAGGTTACCCAACTAATGAAAAACTGTTTTTT
NA,NA,TRBJ1-2,TRBV5-6,CASSLRDSYTF,TGTGCCAGCAGCTTAAGGGATAGCTACACCTTC
NA,once,TRBJ1-6,TRBV5-5,CASSLEAGLSPLHF,TGTGCCAGCAGCTTGGAGGCAGGGTTGTCACCCCTCCACTTT
TRBD1,NA,TRBJ2-1,TRBV5-6,CASSRDTGDRTYNEQFF,TGTGCCAGCAGTCGGGACACAGGGGATCGGACCTACAATGAGCAGTTCTTC
TRBD1,NA,TRBJ1-1,TRBV28,CASSFVGRGPTEAFF,TGTGCCAGCAGTTTTGTGGGCAGGGGGCCCACTGAAGCTTTCTTT
NA,NA,TRBJ1-1,TRBV7-8,CASSLLGLSTEAFF,TGTGCCAGCAGCTTACTCGGTCTTAGCACTGAAGCTTTCTTT
TRBD2,NA,TRBJ2-3,TRBV6-1,CASSPRGSGTDTQYF,TGTGCCAGCAGTCCCCGTGGTAGCGGGACAGATACGCAGTATTTT
TRBD1,NA,TRBJ2-6,TRBV19,CASSIEGTGVPGANVLTF,TGTGCCAGTAGTATAGAAGGGACAGGCGTCCCTGGGGCCAACGTCCTGACTTTC
NA,few,TRBJ1-2,TRBV21-1,CASSTRTGKSDYGYTF,TGTGCCAGCAGCACACGGACAGGGAAGTCGGACTATGGCTACACCTTC
TRBD1,NA,TRBJ1-5,TRBV6-6,CASSRPGQGSPQPQHF,TGTGCCAGCAGTCGACCGGGACAGGGGTCCCCTCAGCCCCAGCATTTT
NA,NA,TRBJ1-1,TRBV19,CASRGQGPSETEAFF,TGTGCCAGTAGGGGGCAGGGGCCGTCTGAGACTGAAGCTTTCTTT
NA,NA,TRBJ1-5,TRBV5-1,CASSFGGDGQPQHF,TGCGCCAGCAGCTTTGGGGGGGACGGCCAGCCCCAGCATTTT
NA,few,TRBJ1-1,TRBV5-1,CASSLGGHLNTEAFF,TGCGCCAGCAGCTTGGGTGGACACCTGAACACTGAAGCTTTCTTT
TRBD1,NA,TRBJ2-7,TRBV6-5,CASRLTGGNAYEQYF,TGTGCCAGCAGACTGACAGGGGGCAACGCCTACGAGCAGTACTTC
NA,NA,TRBJ1-1,TRBV3-1/TRBV3-2,CASSPRTADSEAFF,TGTGCCAGCAGCCCACGGACCGCCGACAGTGAAGCTTTCTTT
NA,NA,TRBJ2-7,TRBV4-2,CASSQGEGEGYEQYF,TGTGCCAGCAGCCAGGGGGAGGGGGAGGGCTACGAGCAGTACTTC
TRBD1,NA,TRBJ2-7,TRBV5-1,CASSVTGTGTREQYF,TGCGCCAGCAGCGTAACCGGGACAGGGACTCGAGAGCAGTACTTC
TRBD1,NA,TRBJ1-2,TRBV7-2,CASSLGQGEYGYTF,TGTGCCAGCAGCTTAGGACAGGGAGAATATGGCTACACCTTC
NA,NA,TRBJ2-3,TRBV4-2,CASSQTTTGDQNTDTQYF,TGTGCCAGCAGCCAGACGACGACGGGGGACCAAAACACAGATACGCAGTATTTT
NA,NA,TRBJ1-1,TRBV19,CASRTTWQAHTEAFF,TGTGCCAGTAGGACTACGTGGCAGGCGCACACTGAAGCTTTCTTT
NA,NA,TRBJ1-1,TRBV7-9,CASSLGTVNTEAFF,TGTGCCAGCAGCTTAGGGACAGTGAACACTGAAGCTTTCTTT